This T cell receptor (beta chain) stems from a study of T cell changes during pregnancy in multiple sclerosis. The CDR3 is 16 amino acids. Unmatched junction bases numbered 2, after V lost 0 bases and J lost 2 bases. Germline CDR1 MNHEY, CDR2 SVGAGI. Assay used: immunoSEQ multiplex PCR; TCRdb lists only in-frame clones, some missing. This sample has around 47,000 clones, with approximately 96% found just once. This receptor was taken from a female donor with multiple sclerosis, enrolled in a pregnancy study. Sequencing was performed on peripheral blood, taken in the second trimester of pregnancy. The rearrangement uses TRBV6-5 and TRBJ2-1, with 9 nucleotides matching TRBD1. CDR3 DNA sequence: TGTGCCAGCAGTTACTCTACAGGGGGCCCCTACAATGAGCAGTTCTTC. Amino acids: CASSYSTGGPYNEQFF.